This T cell receptor beta chain derives from a study of regulatory T cells in long-lasting Graves disease. Study at large: Newly diagnosed Graves' patients had taken antithyroid drugs under 3 months.

V lost 0 bases to trimming and J lost 5 bases, with 13 bases between them. Germline V gene sequence: CDR1 SGHTA, CDR2 FQGTGA. The CDR3 covers 15 residues. Construction of TCR beta libraries relied on iRepertoire HTBI primers and on Arm-PCR targeting CDR3 regions. TCRdb redid the calling of the multiplex PCR reads with MiXCR, one entry per CDR3 protein. In the table there are 380,000 or so distinct CDR3 sequences, about 17% of which are singletons. Sample time point: newly diagnosed GD, antithyroid drugs for less than 3 months. PBMC-extracted RNA yielded the TCR library. General study points: Sample size, which was small, may have reduced accuracy. Persistent disease was characterized by preferential usage of TRBV28, TRBJ1-2 and TRBJ2-5.

This clonotype was observed at least ten times. Its antigen remains unknown. These data were also filed under a second study, of T cells in Graves' hyperthyroidism and ophthalmopathy.

The rearrangement links TRBV7-3 to TRBJ1-1; D is possibly TRBD1 (6 bases). This clonotype was sampled from a woman aged 18 to 35 with Graves disease. Sample: peripheral blood mononuclear cells (PBMCs), taken at new diagnosis, from a patient treated with antithyroid drugs. The CDR3 sequence: CASSLTLGARTEAFF. The CDR3 bases are TGTGCCAGCAGCTTAACGTTGGGGGCGAGGACTGAAGCTTTCTTT. Combining the CDR3 with reference TRBV7-3 and TRBJ1-1 gives the whole variable domain GAGVSQTPSNKVTEKGKYVELRCDPISGHTALYWYRQSLGQGPEFLIYFQGTGAADDSGLPNDRFFAVRPEGSVSTLKIQRTERGDSAVYLCASSLTLGARTEAFFGQGTRLTVV.